One sample yielded the 4 T cell receptor beta chains listed below, sequenced in a study of vaccination and CD4 T cells after COVID-19. Time point in this sample: late sampling 161 to 241 days after vaccination in three convalescent patients. Treatment meaning: approximately nine-day PBMC culture with coronavirus spike peptide pools or control peptides (ViraFEST assay). No antigen has been assigned to these receptors. The Oncomine TCR Beta short-read assay was what sequenced the DNA obtained from cultured CD4+ T cells. TCRdb re-called the PCR reads through MiXCR, storing one row per CDR3 protein. The profile covers around 25,000 distinct CDR3 sequences, with over 25% appearing a single time and about 7% taken by the ten largest. This specimen was CD4+ T cells from blood, cultured in vitro, taken about 7 months after SARS-CoV-2 vaccination. The receptors were gathered from a human donor who had recovered from COVID-19.

The chain joins TRBV4-1 to TRBJ2-5; D is unresolved. V was clipped by 10 bases and J by 4 bases, with 16 bases between them. The CDR3 runs to 13 residues. Germline V gene data show CDR1 as MGHRA and CDR2 as YSYEKL. CDR3 bases: TGCGCCACCAAGGGTTCCGAATTAGAGACCCAGTACTTC. Its protein is CATKGSELETQYF.

The rearrangement links TRBV20-1 to TRBJ2-7; unclear D gene. Trimming shortened V by 7 bases and J by 0 bases, and 7 bases separated the two germline ends. Per germline, CDR1 DFQATT and CDR2 SNEGSKA (reference sequence). This CDR3 has 11 residues. This CDR3 is CSGEVSYEQYF. Here the CDR3 DNA reads TGCAGTGGTGAAGTCTCCTACGAGCAGTACTTC.

This clonotype has a single count. The chain recombines TRBV2 with TRBJ1-5; D is unclear. This CDR3 has 12 amino acids. CDR1 SNHLY and CDR2 FYNNEI come from the germline V gene. V shed 7 bases and J shed 7 bases, with 11 bases lying between them. The CDR3 loop reads CASNKVGQPQHF. CDR3 nucleotides: TGTGCCAGCAATAAGGTAGGGCAGCCCCAGCATTTT.

The chain joins TRBV19 to TRBJ2-7; D perhaps matches TRBD1 (5 bases). CDR1 is LNHDA, CDR2 SQIVND, per germline (reference sequence). This CDR3 has 15 residues. Deletions cut 2 bases from V and 2 bases from J, with 13 bases between. CDR3 sequence: CASSIRTLSTYEQYF. The CDR3 DNA reads as TGTGCCAGTAGTATACGGACACTAAGTACCTACGAGCAGTACTTC.